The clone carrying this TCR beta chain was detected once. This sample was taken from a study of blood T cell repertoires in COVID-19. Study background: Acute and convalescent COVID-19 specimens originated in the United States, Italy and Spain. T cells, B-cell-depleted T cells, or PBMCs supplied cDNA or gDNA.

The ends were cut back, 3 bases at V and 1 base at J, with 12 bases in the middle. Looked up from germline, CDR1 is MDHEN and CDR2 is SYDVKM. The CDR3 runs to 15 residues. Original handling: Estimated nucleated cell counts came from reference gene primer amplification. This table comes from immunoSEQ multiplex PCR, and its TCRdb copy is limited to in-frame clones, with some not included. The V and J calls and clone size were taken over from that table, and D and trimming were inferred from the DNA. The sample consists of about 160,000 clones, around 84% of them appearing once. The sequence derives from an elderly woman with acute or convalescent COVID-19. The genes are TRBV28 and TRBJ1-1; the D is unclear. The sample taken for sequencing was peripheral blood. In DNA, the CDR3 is TGTGCCAGCAGTTTCGGCGGGGTGGGGAACACTGAAGCTTTCTTT. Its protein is CASSFGGVGNTEAFF.